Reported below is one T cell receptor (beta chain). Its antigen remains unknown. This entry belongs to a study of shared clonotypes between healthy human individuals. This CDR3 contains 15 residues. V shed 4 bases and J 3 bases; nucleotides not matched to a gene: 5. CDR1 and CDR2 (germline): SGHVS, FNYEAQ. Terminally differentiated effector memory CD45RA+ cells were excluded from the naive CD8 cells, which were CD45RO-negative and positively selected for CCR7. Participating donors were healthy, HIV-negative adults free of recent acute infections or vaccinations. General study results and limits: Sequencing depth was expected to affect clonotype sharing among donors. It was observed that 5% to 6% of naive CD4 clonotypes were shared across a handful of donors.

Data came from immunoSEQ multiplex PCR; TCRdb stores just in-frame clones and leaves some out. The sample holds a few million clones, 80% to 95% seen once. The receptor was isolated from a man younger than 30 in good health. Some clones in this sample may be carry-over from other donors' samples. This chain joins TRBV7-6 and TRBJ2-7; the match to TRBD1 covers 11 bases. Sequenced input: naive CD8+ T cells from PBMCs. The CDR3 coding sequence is TGTGCCAGCAGCTCCGGGACAGGGGGTGTCTACGAGCAGTACTTC. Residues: CASSSGTGGVYEQYF.